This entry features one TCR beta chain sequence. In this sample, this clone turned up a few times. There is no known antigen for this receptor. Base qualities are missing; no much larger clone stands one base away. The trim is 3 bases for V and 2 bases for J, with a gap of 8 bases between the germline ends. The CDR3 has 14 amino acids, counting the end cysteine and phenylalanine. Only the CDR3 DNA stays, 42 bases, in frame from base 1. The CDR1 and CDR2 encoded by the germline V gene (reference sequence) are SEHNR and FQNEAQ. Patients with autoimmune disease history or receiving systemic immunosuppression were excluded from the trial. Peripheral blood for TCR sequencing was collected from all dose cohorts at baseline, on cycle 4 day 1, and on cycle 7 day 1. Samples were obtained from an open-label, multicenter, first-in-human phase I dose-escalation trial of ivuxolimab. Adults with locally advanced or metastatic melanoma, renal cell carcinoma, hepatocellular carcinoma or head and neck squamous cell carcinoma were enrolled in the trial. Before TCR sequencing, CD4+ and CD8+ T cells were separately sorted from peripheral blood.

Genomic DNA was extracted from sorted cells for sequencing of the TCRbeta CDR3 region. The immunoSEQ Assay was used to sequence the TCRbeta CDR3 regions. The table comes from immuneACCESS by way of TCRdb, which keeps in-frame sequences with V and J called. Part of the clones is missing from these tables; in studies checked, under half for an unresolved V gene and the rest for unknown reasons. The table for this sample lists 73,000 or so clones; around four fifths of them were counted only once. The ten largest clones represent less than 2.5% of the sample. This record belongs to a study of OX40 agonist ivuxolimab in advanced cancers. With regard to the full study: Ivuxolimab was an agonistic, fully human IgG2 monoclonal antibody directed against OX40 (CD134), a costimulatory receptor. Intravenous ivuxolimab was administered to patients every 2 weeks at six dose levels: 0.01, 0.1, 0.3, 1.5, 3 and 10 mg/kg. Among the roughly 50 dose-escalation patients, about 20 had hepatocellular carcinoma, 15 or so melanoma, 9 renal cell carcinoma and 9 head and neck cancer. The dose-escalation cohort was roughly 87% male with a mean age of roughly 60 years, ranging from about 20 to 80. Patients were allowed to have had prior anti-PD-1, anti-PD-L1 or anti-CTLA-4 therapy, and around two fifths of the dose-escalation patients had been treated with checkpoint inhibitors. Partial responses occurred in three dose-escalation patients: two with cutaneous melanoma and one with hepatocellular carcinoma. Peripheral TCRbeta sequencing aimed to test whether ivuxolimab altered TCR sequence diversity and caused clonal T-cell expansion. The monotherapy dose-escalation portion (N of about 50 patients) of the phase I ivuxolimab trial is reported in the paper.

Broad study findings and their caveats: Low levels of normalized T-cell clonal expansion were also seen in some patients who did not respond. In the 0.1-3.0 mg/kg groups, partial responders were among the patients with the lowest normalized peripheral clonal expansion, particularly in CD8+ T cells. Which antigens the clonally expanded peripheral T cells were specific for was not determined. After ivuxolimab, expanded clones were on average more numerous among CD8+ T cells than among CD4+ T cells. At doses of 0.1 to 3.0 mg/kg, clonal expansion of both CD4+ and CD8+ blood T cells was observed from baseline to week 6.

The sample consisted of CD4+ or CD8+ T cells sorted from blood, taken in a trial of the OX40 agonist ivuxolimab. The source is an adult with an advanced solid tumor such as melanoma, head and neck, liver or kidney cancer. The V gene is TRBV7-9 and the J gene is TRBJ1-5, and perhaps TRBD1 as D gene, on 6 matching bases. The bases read TGTGCCAGCAGCTTGGCAGGGGGCAATCAGCCCCAGCATTTT. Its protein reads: CASSLAGGNQPQHF. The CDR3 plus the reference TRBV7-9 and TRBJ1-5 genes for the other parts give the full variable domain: DTGVSQNPRHKITKRGQNVTFRCDPISEHNRLYWYRQTLGQGPEFLTYFQNEAQLEKSRLLSDRFSAERPKGSFSTLEIQRTEQGDSAMYLCASSLAGGNQPQHFGDGTRLSIL.